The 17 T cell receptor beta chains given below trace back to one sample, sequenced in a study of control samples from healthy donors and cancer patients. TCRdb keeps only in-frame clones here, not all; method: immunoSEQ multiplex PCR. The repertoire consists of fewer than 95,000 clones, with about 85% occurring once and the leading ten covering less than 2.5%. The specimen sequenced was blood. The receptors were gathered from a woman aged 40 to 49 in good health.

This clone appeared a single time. CDR3 sequence (DNA): TGTGCCAGCAGCGTCAGAGGTAGCGGACACCAAGAGACCCAGTACTTC. This sequence encodes CASSVRGSGHQETQYF. This chain connects TRBV7-9 to TRBJ2-5; tentative D call: TRBD2 (6 bases). The CDR3 has 16 residues. V lost 5 bases and J 0 bases, leaving 16 bases between the germline ends. Germline CDR1 and CDR2: SEHNR and FQNEAQ (reference sequence). The entire variable domain, with the rest obtained from reference TRBV7-9 and TRBJ2-5, is as follows: DTGVSQNPRHKITKRGQNVTFRCDPISEHNRLYWYRQTLGQGPEFLTYFQNEAQLEKSRLLSDRFSAERPKGSFSTLEIQRTEQGDSAMYLCASSVRGSGHQETQYFGPGTRLLVL.

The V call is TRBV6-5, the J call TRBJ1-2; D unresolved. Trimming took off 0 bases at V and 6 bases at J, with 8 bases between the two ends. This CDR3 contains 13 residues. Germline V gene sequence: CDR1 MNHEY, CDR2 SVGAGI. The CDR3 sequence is CASSYSTRDGYTF. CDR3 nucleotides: TGTGCCAGCAGTTACTCGACGCGGGATGGCTACACCTTC.

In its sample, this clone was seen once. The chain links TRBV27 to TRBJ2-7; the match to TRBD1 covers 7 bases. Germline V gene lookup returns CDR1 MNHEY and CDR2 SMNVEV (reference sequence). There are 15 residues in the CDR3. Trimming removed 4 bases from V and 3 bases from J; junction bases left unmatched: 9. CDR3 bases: TGTGCCAGCAGTTCCCTTGGGACAGCTCGCTACGAGCAGTACTTC. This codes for CASSSLGTARYEQYF.

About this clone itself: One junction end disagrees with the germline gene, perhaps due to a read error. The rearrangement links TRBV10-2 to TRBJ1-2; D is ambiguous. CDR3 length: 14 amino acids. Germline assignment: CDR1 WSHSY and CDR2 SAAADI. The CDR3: CASSESPGGYGYTF. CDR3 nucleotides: TGCGCCAGCAGTGAGTCTCCGGGAGGCTATGGTTACACCTTC.

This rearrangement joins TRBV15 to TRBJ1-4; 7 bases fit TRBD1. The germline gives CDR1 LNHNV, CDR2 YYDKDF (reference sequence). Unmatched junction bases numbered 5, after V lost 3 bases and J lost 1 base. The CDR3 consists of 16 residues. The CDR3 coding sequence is TGTGCCACCAGCAGCCGACAGGGTATAACTAATGAAAAACTGTTTTTT. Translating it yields CATSSRQGITNEKLFF. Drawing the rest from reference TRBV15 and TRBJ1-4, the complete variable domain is DAMVIQNPRYQVTQFGKPVTLSCSQTLNHNVMYWYQQKSSQAPKLLFHYYDKDFNNEADTPDNFQSRRPNTSFCFLDIRSPGLGDTAMYLCATSSRQGITNEKLFFGSGTQLSVL.

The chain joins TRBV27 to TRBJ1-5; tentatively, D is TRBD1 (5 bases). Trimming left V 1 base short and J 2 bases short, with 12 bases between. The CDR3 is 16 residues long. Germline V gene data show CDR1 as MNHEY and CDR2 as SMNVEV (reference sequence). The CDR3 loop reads CASSLYSKGRNQPQHF. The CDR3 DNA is TGTGCCAGCAGTTTATATTCAAAGGGACGCAATCAGCCCCAGCATTTT.

Written as DNA, the CDR3 is TGTGCCAGCAGCTTAGGGCCGGGCAACACCGGGGAGCTGTTTTTT. Protein sequence: CASSLGPGNTGELFF. V is TRBV7-7 and J is TRBJ2-2; unclear D gene. The CDR3 sequence is 15 residues long. The germline V and J ends were trimmed by 1 base and 2 bases, with 8 bases remaining between them. Per germline, CDR1 SSHAT and CDR2 FNYEAQ (reference sequence).

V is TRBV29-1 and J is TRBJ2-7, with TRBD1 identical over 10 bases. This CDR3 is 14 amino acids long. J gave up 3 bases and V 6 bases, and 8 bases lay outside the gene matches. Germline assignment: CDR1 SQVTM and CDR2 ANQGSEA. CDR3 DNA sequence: TGCAGCGTGGTTCCGGGACAGGGGATCTACGAGCAGTACTTC. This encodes CSVVPGQGIYEQYF.

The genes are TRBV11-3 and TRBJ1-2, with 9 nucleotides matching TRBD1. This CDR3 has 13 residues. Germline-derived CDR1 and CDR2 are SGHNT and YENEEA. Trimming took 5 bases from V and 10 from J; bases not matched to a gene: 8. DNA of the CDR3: TGTGCCAGCAGCGAGGGGGACAGGGTCGCCTACACCTTC. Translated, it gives CASSEGDRVAYTF.

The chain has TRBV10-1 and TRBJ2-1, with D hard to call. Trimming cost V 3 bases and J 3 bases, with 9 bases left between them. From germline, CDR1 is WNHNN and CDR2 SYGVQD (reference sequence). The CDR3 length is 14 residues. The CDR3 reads CASSDPDGYNEQFF. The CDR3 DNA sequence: TGCGCCAGCAGTGATCCTGACGGCTACAATGAGCAGTTCTTC.

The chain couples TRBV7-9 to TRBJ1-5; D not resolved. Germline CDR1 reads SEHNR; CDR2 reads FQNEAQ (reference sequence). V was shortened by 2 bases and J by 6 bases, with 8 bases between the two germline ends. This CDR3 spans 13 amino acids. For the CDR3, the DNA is TGTGCCAGCAGCTTAATCGTGGGTCAGCCCCAGCATTTT. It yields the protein CASSLIVGQPQHF.

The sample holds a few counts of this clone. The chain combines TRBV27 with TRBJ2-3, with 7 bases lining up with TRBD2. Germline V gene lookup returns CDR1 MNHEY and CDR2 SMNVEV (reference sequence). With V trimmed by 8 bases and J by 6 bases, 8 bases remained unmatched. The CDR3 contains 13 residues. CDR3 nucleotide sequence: TGTGCCAGCTTGTGCGGGGGTTGCGATACGCAGTATTTT. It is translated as CASLCGGCDTQYF.

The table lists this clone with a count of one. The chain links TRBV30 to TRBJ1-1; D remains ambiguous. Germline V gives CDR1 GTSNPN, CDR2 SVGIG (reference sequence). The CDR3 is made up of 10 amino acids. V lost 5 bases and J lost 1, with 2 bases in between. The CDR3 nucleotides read TGTGCCTGGGAGAACACTGAAGCTTTCTTT. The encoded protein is CAWENTEAFF.

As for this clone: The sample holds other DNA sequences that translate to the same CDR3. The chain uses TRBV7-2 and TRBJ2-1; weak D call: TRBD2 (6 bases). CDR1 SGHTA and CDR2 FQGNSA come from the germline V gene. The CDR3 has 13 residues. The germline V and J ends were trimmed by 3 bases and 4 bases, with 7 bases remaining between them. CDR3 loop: CASSLTSYNEQFF. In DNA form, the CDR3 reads TGTGCCAGCAGCTTGACTAGTTACAATGAGCAGTTCTTC.

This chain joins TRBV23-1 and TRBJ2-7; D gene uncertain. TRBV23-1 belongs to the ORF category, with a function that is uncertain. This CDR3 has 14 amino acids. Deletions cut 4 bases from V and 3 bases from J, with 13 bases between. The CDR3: CASSLRTVIYEQYF. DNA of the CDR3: TGCGCCAGCAGTCTGAGGACGGTGATCTACGAGCAGTACTTC.

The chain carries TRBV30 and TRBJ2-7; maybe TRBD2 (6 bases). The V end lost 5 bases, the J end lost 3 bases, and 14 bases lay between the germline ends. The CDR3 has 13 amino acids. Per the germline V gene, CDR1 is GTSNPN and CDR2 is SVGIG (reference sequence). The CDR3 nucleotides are TGTGCCTGGGGCAGGGACTCTCTCTACGAGCAGTACTTC. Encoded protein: CAWGRDSLYEQYF.

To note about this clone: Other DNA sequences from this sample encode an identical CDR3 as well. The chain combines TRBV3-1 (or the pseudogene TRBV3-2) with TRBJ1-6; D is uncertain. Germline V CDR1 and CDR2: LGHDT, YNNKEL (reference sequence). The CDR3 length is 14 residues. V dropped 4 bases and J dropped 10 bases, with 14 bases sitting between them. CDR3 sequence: CASSPPGYSSPLHF. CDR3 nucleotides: TGTGCCAGCAGCCCACCAGGTTACAGCTCACCCCTCCACTTT.